This entry features one T cell receptor beta chain sequence. Its cognate antigen is unknown. TCRbeta library construction was performed incorporating unique molecular identifiers. TCRdb reanalysed the PCR reads using MiXCR and keeps one entry per CDR3 protein. The data contain hundreds of thousands of distinct CDR3 sequences, about an eighth of them seen just once; the ten biggest clones take up approximately 2.1%. This entry comes from a study of T-cell reconstitution after alpha-beta-depleted transplantation in children. General study points: The high TCRbeta diversity at day 60 in some patients came from surviving recipient T cells and thymic progenitors. The authors attributed T-cell counts and diversity one year after transplant mostly to newly produced T cells. As was reported, about two months after transplant, alpha-beta T cells came from several hundred expanded graft clones.

The germline V gene has CDR1 MDHEN and CDR2 SYDVKM. The trim removed 3 bases at V and 3 bases at J, leaving 5 bases unmatched. CDR3 size: 15 residues. The sample consisted of PBMCs, mostly from graft donor cells, taken 360 days after TCRalphabeta/CD19-depleted stem cell transplant. The clonotype was recovered from a male patient younger than 18 who had a stem cell transplant for acute myeloid leukemia, so the T cells may come from the graft donor. The chain couples TRBV28 to TRBJ2-3, with 8 bases matching TRBD2. CDR3 bases: TGTGCCAGCAGTTTCGGCGGGAGGAATACAGATACGCAGTATTTT. Encoded protein: CASSFGGRNTDTQYF.